This TCR beta chain was obtained from a study of blood T cells in healthy people across ages. A second roughly 6 to 12 cycle PCR used barcoded and J-beta primers. MiXCR, applied by TCRdb to the 5' RACE reads, yields one record per CDR3 protein. The data contain about 1.5 million distinct CDR3 sequences, approximately 40% of them seen just once; the ten biggest clones take up approximately 7.9%. This clonotype was detected only once. Germline loops: CDR1 MNHNS, CDR2 SASEGT. V gave up 2 bases and J gave up 8 bases, with 16 bases separating them. The CDR3 spans 15 residues. This TCR came from a woman aged 18-29 years in good health. J is TRBJ2-1 and V is TRBV6-1; D ambiguous. Input material: blood. CDR3 sequence (DNA): TGTGCCAGCAGTGAATCGCAACAGTCGTACGATGAGCAGTTCTTC. Translated: CASSESQQSYDEQFF.